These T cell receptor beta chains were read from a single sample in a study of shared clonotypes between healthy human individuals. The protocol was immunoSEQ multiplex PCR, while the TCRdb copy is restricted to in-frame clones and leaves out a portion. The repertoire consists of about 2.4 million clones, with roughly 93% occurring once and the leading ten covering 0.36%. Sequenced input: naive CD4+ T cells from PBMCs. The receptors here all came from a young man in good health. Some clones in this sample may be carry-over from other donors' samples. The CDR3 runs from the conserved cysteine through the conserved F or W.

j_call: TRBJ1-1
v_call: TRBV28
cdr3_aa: CASRVGGGTEAFF

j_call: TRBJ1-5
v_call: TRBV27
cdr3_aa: CASSLIRASNQPQHF

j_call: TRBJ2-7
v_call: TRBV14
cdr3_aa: CASSNFIVYEQYF

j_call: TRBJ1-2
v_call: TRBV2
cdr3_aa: CASSEAHVVFGYTF

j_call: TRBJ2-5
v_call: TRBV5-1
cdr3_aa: CASSLVRELETQYF

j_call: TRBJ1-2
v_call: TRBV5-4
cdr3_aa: CASSLGQENYGYTF

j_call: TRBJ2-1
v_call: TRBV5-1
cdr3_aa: CASSLAMASGLDEQFF

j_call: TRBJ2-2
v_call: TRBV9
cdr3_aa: CASSQTRGGRYPTGELFF

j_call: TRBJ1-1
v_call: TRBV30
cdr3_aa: CAWSRVVFTEAFF

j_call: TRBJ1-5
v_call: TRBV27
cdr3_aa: CASSLIPGQGNQPQHF

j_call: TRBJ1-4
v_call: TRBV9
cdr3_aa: CASSPRGATNEKLFF

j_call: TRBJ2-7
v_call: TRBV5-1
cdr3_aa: CASSLRQGSTYEQYF

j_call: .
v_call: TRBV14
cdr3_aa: CASSQGHEQYF

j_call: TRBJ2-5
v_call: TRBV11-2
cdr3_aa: CASSLAETQYF

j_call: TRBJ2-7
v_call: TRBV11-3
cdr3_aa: CASSPAAGRREQYF

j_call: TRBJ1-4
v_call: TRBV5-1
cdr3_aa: CASRGQGVNEKLFF

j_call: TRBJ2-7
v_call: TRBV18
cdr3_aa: CASSPEGREQYF

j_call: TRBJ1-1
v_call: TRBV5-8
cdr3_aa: CASSFRGNTEAFF

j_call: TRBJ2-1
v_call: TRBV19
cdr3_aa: CASSIEGLAGVEQFF

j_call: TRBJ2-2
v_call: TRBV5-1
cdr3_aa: CASRGLAGGRTGELFF

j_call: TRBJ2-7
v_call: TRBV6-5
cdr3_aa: CASSLLLGLAHEQYF

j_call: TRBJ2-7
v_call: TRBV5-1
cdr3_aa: CASSLAPGGYNEQYF

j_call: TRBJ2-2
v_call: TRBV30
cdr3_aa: CAWSVQGFGELFF

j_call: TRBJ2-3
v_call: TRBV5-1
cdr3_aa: CASSPPIGLAGVGGQYF

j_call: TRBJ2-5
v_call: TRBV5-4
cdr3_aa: CASSLAGLETQYF

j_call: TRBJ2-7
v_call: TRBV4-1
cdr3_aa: CASRPGGGRSYEQYF

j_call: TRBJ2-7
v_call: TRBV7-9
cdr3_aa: CASSLAPRGFSYEQYF

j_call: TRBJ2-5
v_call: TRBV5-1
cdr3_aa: CASTYGDNRWDQYF

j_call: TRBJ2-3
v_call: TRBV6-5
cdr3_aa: CASKGLDGQYF

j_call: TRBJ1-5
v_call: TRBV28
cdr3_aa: CASSSGERGAQPQHF

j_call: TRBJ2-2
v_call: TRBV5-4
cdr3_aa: CASSRTASVATPGELFF

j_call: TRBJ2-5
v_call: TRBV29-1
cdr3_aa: CSVDRGFETQYF

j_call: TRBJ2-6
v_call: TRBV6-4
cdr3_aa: CASSDGTSGSGANVLTF

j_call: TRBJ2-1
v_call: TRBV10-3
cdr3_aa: CAISALADNEQFF

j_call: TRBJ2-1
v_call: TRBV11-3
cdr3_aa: CASSLGLADLNEQFF

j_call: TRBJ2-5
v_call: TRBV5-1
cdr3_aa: CASSLSYPETQYF

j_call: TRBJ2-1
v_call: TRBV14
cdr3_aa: CASSHHEGASYNEQFF

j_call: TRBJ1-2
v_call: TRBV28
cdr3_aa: CASSRGISYGYTF

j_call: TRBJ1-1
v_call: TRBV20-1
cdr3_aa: CSAAGNTEAFF

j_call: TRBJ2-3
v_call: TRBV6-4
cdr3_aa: CASSEGERTTDTQYF

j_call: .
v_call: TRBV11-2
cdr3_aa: CASSFVSEQYF

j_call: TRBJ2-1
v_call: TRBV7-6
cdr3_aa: CASSRGYNEQFF

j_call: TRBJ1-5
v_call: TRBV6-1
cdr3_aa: CASSPGMDQPQHF

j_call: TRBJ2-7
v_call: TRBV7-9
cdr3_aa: CASSPRDSYYYEQYF

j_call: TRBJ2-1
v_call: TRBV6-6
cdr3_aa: CASTVRGGESRNEQFF

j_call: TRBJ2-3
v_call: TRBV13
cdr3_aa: CASSLGDRGADTQYF

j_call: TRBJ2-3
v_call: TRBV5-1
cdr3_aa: CASSSHSTGGGRTHADTQYF

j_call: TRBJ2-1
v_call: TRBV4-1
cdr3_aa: CASSQDQLQGGLAAYNEQFF

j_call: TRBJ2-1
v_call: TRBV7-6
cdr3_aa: CASSLAPLSSGEKFF

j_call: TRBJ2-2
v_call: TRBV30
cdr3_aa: CAWRTGSRTGELFF

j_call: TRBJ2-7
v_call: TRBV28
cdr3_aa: CASSLRTGGGGYEQYF

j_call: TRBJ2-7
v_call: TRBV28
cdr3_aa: CASSLGLAGYEQYF

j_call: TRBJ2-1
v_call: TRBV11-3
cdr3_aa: CASSLYRVGEQFF

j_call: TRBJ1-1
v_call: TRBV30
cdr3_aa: CAWSGQGDTEAFF

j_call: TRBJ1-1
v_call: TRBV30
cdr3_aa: CVGKRVNTEAFF

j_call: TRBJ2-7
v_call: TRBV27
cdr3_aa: CASSWGEAAYEQYF

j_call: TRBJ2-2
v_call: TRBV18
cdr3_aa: CASSPFPGGNTGELFF

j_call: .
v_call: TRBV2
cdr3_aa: CASKFMELASSYEQYF

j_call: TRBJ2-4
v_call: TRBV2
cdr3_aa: CASSDRTDFNQYF